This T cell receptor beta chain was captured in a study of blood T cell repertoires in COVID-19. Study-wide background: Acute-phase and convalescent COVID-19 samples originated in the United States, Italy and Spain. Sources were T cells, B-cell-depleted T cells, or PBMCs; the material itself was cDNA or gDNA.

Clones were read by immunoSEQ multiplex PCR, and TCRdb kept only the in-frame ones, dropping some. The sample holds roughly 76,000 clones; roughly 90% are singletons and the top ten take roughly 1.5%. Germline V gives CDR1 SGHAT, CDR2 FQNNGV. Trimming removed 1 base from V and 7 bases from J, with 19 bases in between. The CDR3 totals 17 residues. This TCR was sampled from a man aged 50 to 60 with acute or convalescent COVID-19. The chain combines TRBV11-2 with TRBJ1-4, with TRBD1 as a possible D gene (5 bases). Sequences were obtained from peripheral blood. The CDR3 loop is CASSLAKGEGQAEKLFF. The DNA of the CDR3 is TGTGCCAGCAGCTTAGCGAAAGGGGAGGGCCAGGCTGAAAAACTGTTTTTT.